These T cell receptor beta chains were read from a single sample in a study of blood T cell repertoires in COVID-19. Data came from immunoSEQ multiplex PCR; TCRdb stores just in-frame clones and leaves some out. Of some 200,000 clones in the sample, about 86% were seen once. Sequencing was performed on peripheral blood. The receptors originated from a human donor with acute or convalescent COVID-19. The donor label of this sample is uncertain. Each CDR3 is given with its conserved first and last residue. The order of the fields is V gene, clone size, D gene, J gene, CDR3 DNA, CDR3 protein. D genes are given only for firm matches. A row's size may be missing; if present it is once, few, many or a size class.

TRBV9	once	TRBD2	TRBJ2-1	TGTGCCAGCAGCGTAGTTGCGGGAGGGCTCAGGTTGTCCTACAATGAGCAGTTCTTC	CASSVVAGGLRLSYNEQFF
TRBV10-1	-	-	TRBJ2-1	TGCGCCAGCAGTGAGACTGATAACAATGAGCAGTTCTTC	CASSETDNNEQFF
TRBV28	-	-	TRBJ2-7	TGTGCCAGCAGTTTCCCCCCTAGCGTTGGGGGGGCGCTTGAGCAGTACTTC	CASSFPPSVGGALEQYF
TRBV7-3	-	-	TRBJ2-7	TGTGCCAGCAGCTTGGGACCCGGCACTAGCTCGTACGAGCAGTACTTC	CASSLGPGTSSYEQYF
TRBV4-2	-	-	TRBJ2-5	TGTGCCAGCAGCCTGTCCCCGACTAGTAAGGAGACCCAGTACTTC	CASSLSPTSKETQYF
TRBV21-1	-	-	TRBJ1-5	TGTGCCAACACAGGTAGAGATCAGCCCCAGCATTTT	CANTGRDQPQHF
TRBV5-6	-	TRBD1	TRBJ2-2	TGTGCCAGCAGCCGCACCGGGACAGGGGGGACCGGGGAGCTGTTTTTT	CASSRTGTGGTGELFF
TRBV11-2	-	-	TRBJ1-1	TGTGCCAGCAGCTCCCGAAGAGGGAGGGGGACTGAAGCTTTCTTT	CASSSRRGRGTEAFF
TRBV25-1	-	TRBD1	TRBJ1-1	TGTGCCAGCAGCGGGACAGGGGGAGGAGTAACTGAAGCTTTCTTT	CASSGTGGGVTEAFF
TRBV7-9	once	TRBD1	TRBJ1-6	TGTGCCAGCAGCTTAGGGGACAGCTATAATTCACCCCTCCACTTT	CASSLGDSYNSPLHF
TRBV7-9	-	-	TRBJ2-3	TGTGCCAGCAGCTACACGTCAGGGGATACGCAGTATTTT	CASSYTSGDTQYF
TRBV6-6	-	TRBD2	TRBJ2-1	TGTGCCAGCAGTCCCCAGCGGGGAGATTATGGGGAGCAGTTCTTC	CASSPQRGDYGEQFF
TRBV6-5	-	-	TRBJ2-3	TGTGCCAGCAGCCCACAGGCAGATACGCAGTATTTT	CASSPQADTQYF
TRBV12-3/TRBV12-4	-	-	TRBJ2-5	TGTGCCAGCAGTTCATCGGGAGAGACCCAGTACTTC	CASSSSGETQYF
TRBV5-8	-	TRBD1	TRBJ1-1	TGTGCCAGCAGCCTTGCGAGGACAGGGGGTTGGACTGAAGCTTTCTTT	CASSLARTGGWTEAFF
TRBV6-4	-	-	TRBJ2-3	TGTGCCAGCCGTGCGGGTTACACAGATACGCAGTATTTT	CASRAGYTDTQYF
TRBV19	-	-	TRBJ1-1	TGTGCCAGTTATGGTAGTCCCCAGAACACTGAAGCTTTCTTT	CASYGSPQNTEAFF
TRBV5-4	-	TRBD2	TRBJ2-7	TGTGCCAGCAGCTTGGCTGGCCGGGGGGGCGACGAGCAGTACTTC	CASSLAGRGGDEQYF
TRBV2	-	-	TRBJ2-5	TGTGCCAGCAGGACTGGAGGTCCGGGGGAGACCCAGTACTTC	CASRTGGPGETQYF
TRBV18	-	-	TRBJ1-2	TGTGCCAGCTCACCAACGGTGGACTATGGCTACACCTTC	CASSPTVDYGYTF
TRBV19	-	TRBD1	TRBJ1-2	TGTGCCAGTAGACCACAGGGGAACAATGACTATGGCTACACCTTC	CASRPQGNNDYGYTF
TRBV18	-	TRBD2	TRBJ2-3	TGTGCCAGCTCTTTAGCGGGACTTAGCACAGATACGCAGTATTTT	CASSLAGLSTDTQYF
TRBV7-2	-	TRBD2	TRBJ2-5	TGTGCCAGCAGTCTACGGGGGGAAGAGACCCAGTACTTC	CASSLRGEETQYF
TRBV7-4	-	TRBD1	TRBJ1-5	TGTGCCAGCAGCCCCCCGACAGGGTTTGGTTTTGATAGCAATCAGCCCCAGCATTTT	CASSPPTGFGFDSNQPQHF
TRBV7-9	-	-	TRBJ2-2	TGTGCCAGCAGCTGGGACACGAACACCGGGGAGCTGTTTTTT	CASSWDTNTGELFF
TRBV23-1	-	-	TRBJ2-7	TGCGCCAGGAATCCTCCTAGGGGGGGGCACGAGCAGTACTTC	CARNPPRGGHEQYF
TRBV6-5	-	-	TRBJ1-1	TGTGCCAGCAGCCTCAGGAACTCGGGGACTGAAGCTTTCTTT	CASSLRNSGTEAFF
TRBV12-3/TRBV12-4	-	TRBD1	TRBJ1-6	TGTGCCAGTGTGACAGGGTTAAATTCACCCCTCCACTTT	CASVTGLNSPLHF
TRBV18	-	-	TRBJ1-2	TGTGCCAGCTCCGGGGAGGGGATTCATGGCTACACCTTC	CASSGEGIHGYTF
TRBV5-1	-	TRBD1	TRBJ2-4	TGCGCCAGCAGCTTGTGGGACAGGGAACTGGGAAACATTCAGTACTTC	CASSLWDRELGNIQYF
TRBV12-5	few	TRBD1	TRBJ1-5	TGTGCTACCTCGCAAGTGCGGACAGGGGCCCTTGGTCAGCCCCAGCATTTT	CATSQVRTGALGQPQHF
TRBV9	-	TRBD1	TRBJ2-7	TGTGCCAGCAGCGTAGAGGGGGACAGCTCCTACGAGCAGTACTTC	CASSVEGDSSYEQYF
TRBV11-2	-	-	TRBJ1-3	TGTGCCAGCAGCTTAGTGCAGGGCTCCTCTGGAAACACCATATATTTT	CASSLVQGSSGNTIYF
TRBV7-8	-	-	TRBJ1-3	TGTGCCAGCAGCTCCACGAGTTCCGGAAACACCATATATTTT	CASSSTSSGNTIYF
TRBV6-5	-	-	TRBJ2-1	TGTGCCAGCAGTTCAACTCAGGTTTCCCCCTCAAACGAGCAGTTCTTC	CASSSTQVSPSNEQFF
TRBV19	-	TRBD2	TRBJ2-1	TGTGCCAGTATTTCGTCTAGCGGAACCTACAATGAGCAGTTCTTC	CASISSSGTYNEQFF
TRBV2	-	TRBD2	TRBJ2-1	TGTGCCAGCAGTGATGTGCGGGGGGGCCAGGGTGAGCAGTTCTTC	CASSDVRGGQGEQFF
TRBV29-1	-	-	TRBJ1-5	TGCAGCGTTCAACTTGGGGGCGGTCAGCCCCAGCATTTT	CSVQLGGGQPQHF
TRBV28	-	-	TRBJ1-3	TGTGCCAGCAGTTTATGGGCAGGGTACGGAAACACCATATATTTT	CASSLWAGYGNTIYF
TRBV10-1	-	-	TRBJ1-1	TGCGCCAGCAGGGACTCTATGAACACTGAAGCTTTCTTT	CASRDSMNTEAFF
TRBV11-3	once	-	TRBJ2-5	TGTGCCAGCAGCTTAGGTGGCGGTCCCCATGAGACCCAGTACTTC	CASSLGGGPHETQYF